This T cell receptor beta chain originates from a study of shared clonotypes between healthy human individuals. Study-wide context: Ranging from 18 to 49 in age, donors were two women and a few men.

Profiled with immunoSEQ multiplex PCR; TCRdb holds only in-frame clones, not every one. The table shows 400,000 to 550,000 clones, with approximately 79% occurring only once. Worth noting for this clone: In the same sample, other DNA sequences code for this CDR3.

The CDR3 extends over 13 amino acids. In germline, CDR1 is GTSNPN, CDR2 SVGIG (reference sequence). The clonotype originates from a middle-aged woman in good health. Some clones in this sample may be carry-over from other donors' samples. Sequencing was carried out using PBMCs. The rearrangement uses TRBV30 and TRBJ2-6; D is perhaps TRBD2 (7 bases). The CDR3 is CVGGRSGANVLTF. CDR3 nucleotides: TGTGTCGGGGGGCGATCTGGGGCCAACGTCCTGACTTTC.